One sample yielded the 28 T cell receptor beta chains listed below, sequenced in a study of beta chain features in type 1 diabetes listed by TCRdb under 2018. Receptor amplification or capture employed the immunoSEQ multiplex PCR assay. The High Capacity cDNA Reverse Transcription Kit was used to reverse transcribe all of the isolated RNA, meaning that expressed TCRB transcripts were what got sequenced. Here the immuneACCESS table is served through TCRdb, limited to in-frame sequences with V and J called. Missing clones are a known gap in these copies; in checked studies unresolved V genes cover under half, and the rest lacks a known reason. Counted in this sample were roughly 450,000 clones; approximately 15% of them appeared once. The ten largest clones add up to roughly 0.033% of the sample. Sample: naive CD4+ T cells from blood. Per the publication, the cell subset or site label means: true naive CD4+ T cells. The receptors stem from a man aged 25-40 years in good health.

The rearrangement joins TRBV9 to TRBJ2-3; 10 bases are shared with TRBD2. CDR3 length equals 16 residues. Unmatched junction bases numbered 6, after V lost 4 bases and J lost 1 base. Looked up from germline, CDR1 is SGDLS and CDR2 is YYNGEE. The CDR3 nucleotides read TGTGCCAGCAGCCGATTCCTAGCGGGGGGCACAGATACGCAGTATTTT. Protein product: CASSRFLAGGTDTQYF.

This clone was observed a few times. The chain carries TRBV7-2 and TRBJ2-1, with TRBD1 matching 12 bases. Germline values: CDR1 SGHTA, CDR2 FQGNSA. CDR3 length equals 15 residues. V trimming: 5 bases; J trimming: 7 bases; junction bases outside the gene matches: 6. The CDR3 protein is CASSPGQGARNEQFF. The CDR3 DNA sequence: TGTGCCAGCAGCCCGGGACAGGGGGCGAGGAATGAGCAGTTCTTC.

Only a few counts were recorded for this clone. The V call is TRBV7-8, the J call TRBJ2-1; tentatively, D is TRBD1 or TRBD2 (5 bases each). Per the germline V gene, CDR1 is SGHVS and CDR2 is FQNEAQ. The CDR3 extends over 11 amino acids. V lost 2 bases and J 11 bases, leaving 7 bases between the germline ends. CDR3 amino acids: CASSLRDQQFF. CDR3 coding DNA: TGTGCCAGCAGCTTACGGGACCAGCAGTTCTTC. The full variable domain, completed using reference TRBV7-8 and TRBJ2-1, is GAGVSQSPRYKVAKRGQDVALRCDPISGHVSLFWYQQALGQGPEFLTYFQNEAQLDKSGLPSDRFFAERPEGSVSTLKIQRTQQEDSAVYLCASSLRDQQFFGPGTRLTVL.

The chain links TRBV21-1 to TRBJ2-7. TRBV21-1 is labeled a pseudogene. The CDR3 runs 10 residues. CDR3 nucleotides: TGTGCCAGCGAGAAGGACGAGCAGTACGTC. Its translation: CASEKDEQYV.

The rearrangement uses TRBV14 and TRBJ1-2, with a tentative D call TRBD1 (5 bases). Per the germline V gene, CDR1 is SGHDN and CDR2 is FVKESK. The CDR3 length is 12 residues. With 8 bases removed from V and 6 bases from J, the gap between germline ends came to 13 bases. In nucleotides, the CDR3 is TGTGCCAGCTCCCAAGGGGAGAATGGCTACACCTTC. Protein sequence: CASSQGENGYTF.

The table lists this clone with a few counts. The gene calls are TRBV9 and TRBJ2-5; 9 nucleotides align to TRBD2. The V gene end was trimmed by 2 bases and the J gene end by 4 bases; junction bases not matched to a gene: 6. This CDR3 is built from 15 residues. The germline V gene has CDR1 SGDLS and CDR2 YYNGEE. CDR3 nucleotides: TGTGCCAGCAGCGTTGGGACTAGCTCTCCAGAGACCCAGTACTTC. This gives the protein CASSVGTSSPETQYF.

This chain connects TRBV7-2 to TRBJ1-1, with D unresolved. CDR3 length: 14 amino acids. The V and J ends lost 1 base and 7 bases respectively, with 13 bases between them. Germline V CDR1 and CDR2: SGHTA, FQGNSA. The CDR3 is CASSLEVSRNEAFF. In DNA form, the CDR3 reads TGTGCCAGCAGCTTAGAGGTCAGCCGGAATGAAGCTTTCTTT. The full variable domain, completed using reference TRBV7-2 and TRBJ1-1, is GAGVSQSPSNKVTEKGKDVELRCDPISGHTALYWYRQSLGQGLEFLIYFQGNSAPDKSGLPSDRFSAERTGGSVSTLTIQRTQQEDSAVYLCASSLEVSRNEAFFGQGTRLTVV.

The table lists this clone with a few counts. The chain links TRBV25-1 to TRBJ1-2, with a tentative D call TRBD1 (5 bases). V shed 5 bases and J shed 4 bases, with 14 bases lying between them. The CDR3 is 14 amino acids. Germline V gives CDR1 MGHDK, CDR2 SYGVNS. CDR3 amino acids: CASSQGGGSYGYTF. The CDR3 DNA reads TGTGCCAGCAGTCAGGGTGGAGGATCCTATGGCTACACCTTC.

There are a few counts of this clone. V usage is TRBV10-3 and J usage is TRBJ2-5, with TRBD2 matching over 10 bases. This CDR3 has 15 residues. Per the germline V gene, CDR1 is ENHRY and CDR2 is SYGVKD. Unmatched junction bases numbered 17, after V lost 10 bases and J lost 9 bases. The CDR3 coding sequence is TGTGCCACCCTCGCATCTAGCGGGGGACCAGGGGCCCAGTACTTC. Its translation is CATLASSGGPGAQYF.

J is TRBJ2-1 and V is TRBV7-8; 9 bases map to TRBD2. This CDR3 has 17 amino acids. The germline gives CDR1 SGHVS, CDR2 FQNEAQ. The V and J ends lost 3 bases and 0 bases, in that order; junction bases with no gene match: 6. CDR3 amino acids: CASSLFSGSSSYNEQFF. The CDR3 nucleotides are TGTGCCAGCAGCTTGTTTAGCGGGAGTAGCTCCTACAATGAGCAGTTCTTC. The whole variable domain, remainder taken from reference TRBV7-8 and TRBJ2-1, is GAGVSQSPRYKVAKRGQDVALRCDPISGHVSLFWYQQALGQGPEFLTYFQNEAQLDKSGLPSDRFFAERPEGSVSTLKIQRTQQEDSAVYLCASSLFSGSSSYNEQFFGPGTRLTVL.

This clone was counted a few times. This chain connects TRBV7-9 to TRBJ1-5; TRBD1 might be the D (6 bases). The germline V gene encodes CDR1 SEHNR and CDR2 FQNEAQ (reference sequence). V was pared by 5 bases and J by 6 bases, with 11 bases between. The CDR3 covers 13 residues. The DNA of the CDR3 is TGTGCCAGCAGCGCGGGGGGCCTTCAGCCCCAGCATTTT. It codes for CASSAGGLQPQHF.

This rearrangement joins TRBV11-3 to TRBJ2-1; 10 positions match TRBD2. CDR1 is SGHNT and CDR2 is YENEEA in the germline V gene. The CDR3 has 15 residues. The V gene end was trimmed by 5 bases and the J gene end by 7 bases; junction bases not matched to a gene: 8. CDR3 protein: CASSTRLAGLNEQFF. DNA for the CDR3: TGTGCCAGCAGCACCAGACTAGCGGGTTTGAATGAGCAGTTCTTC.

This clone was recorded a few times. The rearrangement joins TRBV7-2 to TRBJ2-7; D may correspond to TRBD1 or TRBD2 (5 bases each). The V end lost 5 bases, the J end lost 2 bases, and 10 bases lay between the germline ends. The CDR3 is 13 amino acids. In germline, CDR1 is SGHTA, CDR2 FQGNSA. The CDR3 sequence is CASSEGNAYEQYV. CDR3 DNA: TGTGCCAGCAGCGAGGGGAATGCCTACGAGCAGTACGTC.

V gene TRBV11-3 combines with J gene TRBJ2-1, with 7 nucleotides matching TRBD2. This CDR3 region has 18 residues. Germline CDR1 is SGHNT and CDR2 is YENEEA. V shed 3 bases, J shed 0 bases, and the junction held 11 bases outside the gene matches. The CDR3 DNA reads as TGTGCCAGCAGCTTCGGGCTAGCGGAGGGAGACTCCTACAATGAGCAGTTCTTC. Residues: CASSFGLAEGDSYNEQFF.

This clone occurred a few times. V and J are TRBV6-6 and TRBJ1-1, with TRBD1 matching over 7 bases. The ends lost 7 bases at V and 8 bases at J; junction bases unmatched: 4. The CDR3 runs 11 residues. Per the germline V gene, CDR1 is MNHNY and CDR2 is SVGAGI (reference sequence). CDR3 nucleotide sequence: TGTGCCAGCAAGGCGGGACAGGAAGCTTTCTTT. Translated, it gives CASKAGQEAFF.

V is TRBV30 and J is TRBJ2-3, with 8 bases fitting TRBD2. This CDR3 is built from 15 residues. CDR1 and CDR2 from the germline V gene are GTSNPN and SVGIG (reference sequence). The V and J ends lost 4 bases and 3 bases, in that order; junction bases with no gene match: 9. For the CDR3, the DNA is TGTGCCTGGACACGACCGGGACTAGTGACAGATACGCAGTATTTT. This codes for CAWTRPGLVTDTQYF. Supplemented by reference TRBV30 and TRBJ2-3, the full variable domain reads SQTIHQWPATLVQPVGSPLSLECTVEGTSNPNLYWYRQAAGRGLQLLFYSVGIGQISSEVPQNLSASRPQDRQFILSSKKLLLSDSGFYLCAWTRPGLVTDTQYFGPGTRLTVL.

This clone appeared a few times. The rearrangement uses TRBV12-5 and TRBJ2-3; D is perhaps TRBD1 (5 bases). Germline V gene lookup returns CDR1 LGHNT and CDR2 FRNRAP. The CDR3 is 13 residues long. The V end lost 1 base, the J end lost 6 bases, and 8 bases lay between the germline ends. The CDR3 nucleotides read TGTGCTAGTGGTTTGGGGAAGGGGGATACGCAGTATTTT. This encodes CASGLGKGDTQYF.

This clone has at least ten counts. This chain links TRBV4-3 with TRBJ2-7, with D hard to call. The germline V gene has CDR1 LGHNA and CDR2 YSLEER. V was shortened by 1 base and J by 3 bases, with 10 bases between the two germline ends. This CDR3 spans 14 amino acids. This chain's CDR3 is CASSQGSSSYEQYF. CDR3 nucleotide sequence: TGCGCCAGCAGCCAAGGTTCCTCAAGCTACGAGCAGTACTTC.

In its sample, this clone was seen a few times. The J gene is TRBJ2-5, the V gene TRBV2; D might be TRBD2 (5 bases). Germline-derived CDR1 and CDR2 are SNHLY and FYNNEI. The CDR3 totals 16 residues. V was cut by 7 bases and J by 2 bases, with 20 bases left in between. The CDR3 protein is CASKPTGVILQETQYF. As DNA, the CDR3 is TGTGCCAGCAAACCGACCGGGGTTATCCTGCAAGAGACCCAGTACTTC.

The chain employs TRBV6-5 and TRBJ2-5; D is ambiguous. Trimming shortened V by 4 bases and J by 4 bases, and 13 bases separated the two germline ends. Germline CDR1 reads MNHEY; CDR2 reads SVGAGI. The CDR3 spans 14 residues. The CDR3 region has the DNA TGTGCCAGCAGTTCGACCAACCCCGGAGAGACCCAGTACTTC. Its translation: CASSSTNPGETQYF.

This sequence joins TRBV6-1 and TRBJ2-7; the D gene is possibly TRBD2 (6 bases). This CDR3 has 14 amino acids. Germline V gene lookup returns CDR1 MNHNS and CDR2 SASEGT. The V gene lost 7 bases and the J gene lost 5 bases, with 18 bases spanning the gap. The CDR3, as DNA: TGTGCCAGCACCCCGGGGGTATATGAGAACGAGCAGTACGTC. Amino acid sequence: CASTPGVYENEQYV.

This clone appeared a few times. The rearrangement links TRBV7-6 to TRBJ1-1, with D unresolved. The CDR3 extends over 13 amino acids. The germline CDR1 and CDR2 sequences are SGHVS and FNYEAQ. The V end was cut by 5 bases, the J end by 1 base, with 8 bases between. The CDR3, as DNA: TGTGCCAGCAGCGGTCAATGGAACACTGAAGCTTTCTTT. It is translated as CASSGQWNTEAFF.

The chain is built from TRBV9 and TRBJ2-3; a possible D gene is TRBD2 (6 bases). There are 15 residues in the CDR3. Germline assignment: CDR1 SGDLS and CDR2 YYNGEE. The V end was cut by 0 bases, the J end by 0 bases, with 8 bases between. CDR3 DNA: TGTGCCAGCAGCGTAGGGGGACTCAGCACAGATACGCAGTATTTT. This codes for CASSVGGLSTDTQYF.

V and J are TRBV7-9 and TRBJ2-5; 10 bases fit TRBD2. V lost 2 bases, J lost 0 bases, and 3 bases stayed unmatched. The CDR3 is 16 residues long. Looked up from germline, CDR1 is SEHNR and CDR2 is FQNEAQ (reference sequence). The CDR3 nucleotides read TGTGCCAGCAGCTTAATCGGACTAGCGGACCAAGAGACCCAGTACTTC. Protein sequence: CASSLIGLADQETQYF.

The CDR3 nucleotides read TGTGCCAGCAGTTACTCTGCTCTAGCCAAAAACATTCAGTACTTC. It specifies CASSYSALAKNIQYF. The chain joins TRBV6-5 to TRBJ2-4; D unclear. The CDR3 runs to 15 residues. Trimming took 0 bases from V and 0 from J, leaving 6 bases between them. Per the germline V gene, CDR1 is MNHEY and CDR2 is SVGAGI.

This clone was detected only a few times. The CDR3 region is CASSGDRVNQPQHF. DNA for the CDR3: TGTGCCAGCTCAGGGGACAGGGTCAATCAGCCCCAGCATTTT. The gene calls are TRBV18 and TRBJ1-5, with 9 bases that match TRBD1. CDR1 and CDR2 (germline): KGHSH, LQKENI. This CDR3 contains 14 residues. The trim removed 5 bases at V and 3 bases at J, leaving 2 bases unmatched.

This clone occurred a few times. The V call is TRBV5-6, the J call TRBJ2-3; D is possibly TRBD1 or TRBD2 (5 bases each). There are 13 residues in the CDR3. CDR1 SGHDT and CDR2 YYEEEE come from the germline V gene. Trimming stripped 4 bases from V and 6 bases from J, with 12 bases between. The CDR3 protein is CASSHGAPDTQYF. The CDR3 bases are TGTGCCAGCAGCCACGGGGCCCCCGATACGCAGTATTTT.

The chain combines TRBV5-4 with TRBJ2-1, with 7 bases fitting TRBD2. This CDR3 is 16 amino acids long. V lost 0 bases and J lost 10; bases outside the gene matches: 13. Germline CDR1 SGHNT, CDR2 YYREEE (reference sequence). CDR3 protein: CASSLAQPREKREQFF. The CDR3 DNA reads TGTGCCAGCAGCTTGGCCCAACCGCGGGAGAAGCGGGAGCAGTTCTTC.